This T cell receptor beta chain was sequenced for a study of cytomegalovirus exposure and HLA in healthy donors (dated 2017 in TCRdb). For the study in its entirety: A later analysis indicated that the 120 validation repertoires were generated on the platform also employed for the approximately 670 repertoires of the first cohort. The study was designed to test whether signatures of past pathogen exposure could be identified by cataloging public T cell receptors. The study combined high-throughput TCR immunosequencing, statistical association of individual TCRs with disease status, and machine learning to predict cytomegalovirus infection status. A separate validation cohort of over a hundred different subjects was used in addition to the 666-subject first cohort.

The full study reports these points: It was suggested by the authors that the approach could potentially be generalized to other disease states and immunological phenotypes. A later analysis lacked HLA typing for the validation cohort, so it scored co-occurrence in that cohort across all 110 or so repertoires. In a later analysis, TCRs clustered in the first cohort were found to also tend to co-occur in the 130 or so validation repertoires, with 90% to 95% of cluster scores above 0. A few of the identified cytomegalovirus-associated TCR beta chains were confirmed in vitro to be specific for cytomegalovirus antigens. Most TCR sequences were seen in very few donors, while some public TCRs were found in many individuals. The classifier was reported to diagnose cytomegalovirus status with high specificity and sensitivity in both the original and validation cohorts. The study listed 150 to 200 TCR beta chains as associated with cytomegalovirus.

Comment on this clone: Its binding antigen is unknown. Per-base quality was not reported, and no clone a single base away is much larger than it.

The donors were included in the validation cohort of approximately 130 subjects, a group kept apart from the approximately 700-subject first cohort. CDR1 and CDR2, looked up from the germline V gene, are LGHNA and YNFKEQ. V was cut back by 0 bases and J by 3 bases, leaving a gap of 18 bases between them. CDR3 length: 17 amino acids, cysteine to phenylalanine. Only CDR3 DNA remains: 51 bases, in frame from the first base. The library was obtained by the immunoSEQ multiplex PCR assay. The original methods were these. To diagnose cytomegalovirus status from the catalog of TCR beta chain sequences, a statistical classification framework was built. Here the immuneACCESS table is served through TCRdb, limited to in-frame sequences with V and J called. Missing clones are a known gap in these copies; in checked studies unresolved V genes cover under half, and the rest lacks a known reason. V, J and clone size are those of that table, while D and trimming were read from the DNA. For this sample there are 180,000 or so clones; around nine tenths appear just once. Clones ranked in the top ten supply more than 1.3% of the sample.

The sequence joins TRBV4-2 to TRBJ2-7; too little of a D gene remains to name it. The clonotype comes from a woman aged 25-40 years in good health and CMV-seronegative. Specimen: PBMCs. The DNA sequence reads TGTGCCAGCAGCCAAGATTCAACCTCCCTAGTTTTCTACGAGCAGTACTTC. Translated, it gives CASSQDSTSLVFYEQYF.